This TCR beta chain was identified in a study of cytomegalovirus exposure and HLA in healthy donors. General observations from the study: When a later analysis was performed, an Asian-associated ancestry cluster reportedly had fewer N-insertions than the roughly 700-donor mean. Among CMV-associated TCR beta chains, most appeared HLA-restricted in a later analysis.

60 Vbeta and 13 Jbeta primers were used in PCR. The method was immunoSEQ multiplex PCR; TCRdb's version includes in-frame clones alone and lacks a portion of them. The sample lists some 200,000 clones; about four fifths were seen once. CDR1 is MNHEY, CDR2 SVGAGI, per germline. Trimming removed 1 base from V and 7 bases from J; junction bases left unmatched: 3. This CDR3 spans 15 amino acids. Donors were nominally healthy when sampled, though unrecorded immune exposures were likely. Of note for this clone: Its antigen is currently unknown.

The V and J genes are TRBV6-5 and TRBJ1-6; 8 nucleotides match TRBD1. The TCR originated in a woman in her late teens or twenties in good health and CMV-seronegative. Source material: PBMCs. The CDR3 coding sequence is TGTGCCAGCAGTTACTTGACAGGGGTGAATTCACCCCTCCACTTT. It codes for CASSYLTGVNSPLHF.